These 12 T cell receptor beta chains came from one sample sequenced in a study of T cell responses to AZD1222 COVID-19 vaccine. Sequencing was performed with immunoSEQ multiplex PCR; in TCRdb, only in-frame clones are kept and a portion is missing. The data hold about 94,000 clones, with around 89% observed a single time. This specimen consisted of peripheral blood, obtained 28 days after the second AZD1222 dose. The receptors shown here come from an adult who received the AZD1222 COVID-19 vaccine.

The chain recombines TRBV27 with TRBJ2-2, with D possibly matching TRBD2 (5 bases). Trimming took off 6 bases at V and 5 bases at J, with 13 bases between the two ends. CDR1 and CDR2 (germline): MNHEY, SMNVEV (reference sequence). CDR3 length equals 14 residues. CDR3 DNA sequence: TGTGCCAGCAGCCCCCTTCCGGGGACCGGGGAGCTGTTTTTT. It translates to CASSPLPGTGELFF.

CDR3 loop: CATRGVGTGNTIYF. The CDR3 DNA reads TGTGCCACCCGAGGAGTAGGGACGGGAAACACCATATATTTT. V usage is TRBV10-3 and J usage is TRBJ1-3, with D perhaps matching TRBD1 (5 bases). Germline V CDR1 and CDR2: ENHRY, SYGVKD. The CDR3 covers 14 residues. Between the trimmed V and J ends, which lost 10 bases and 4 bases, there was a span of 17 bases.

The rearrangement joins TRBV5-4 to TRBJ2-1; 9 nucleotides line up with TRBD2. V lost 0 bases, J lost 2 bases, and 3 bases stayed unmatched. This CDR3 is 16 amino acids long. Looked up from germline, CDR1 is SGHNT and CDR2 is YYREEE (reference sequence). The CDR3 nucleotides are TGTGCCAGCAGCTTGGCTGGCGGGAGGGCCTACAATGAGCAGTTCTTC. Protein: CASSLAGGRAYNEQFF.

This chain links TRBV6-2 or TRBV6-3 with TRBJ1-2; weak D call: TRBD1 (5 bases). Germline lookup yields CDR1 MNHEY and CDR2 SVGEGT. V was pared by 0 bases and J by 2 bases, with 7 bases between. The CDR3 runs 14 residues. CDR3 DNA sequence: TGTGCCAGCAGTTACTCCCCAGGGAACTATGGCTACACCTTC. Protein sequence: CASSYSPGNYGYTF.

V gene TRBV13 combines with J gene TRBJ1-3, with TRBD1 as a possible D gene (6 bases). Germline assignment: CDR1 PRHDT and CDR2 FYEKMQ (reference sequence). V shed 5 bases and J shed 0 bases, with 23 bases lying between them. CDR3 size: 19 residues. CDR3 sequence reads: CASSRLWGAAGGSGNTIYF. In DNA, the CDR3 is TGTGCCAGCAGCCGACTGTGGGGGGCAGCAGGCGGCTCTGGAAACACCATATATTTT.

The chain combines TRBV7-9 with TRBJ2-3, with D perhaps TRBD1 (6 bases). The CDR3 has 13 residues. V gave up 3 bases and J gave up 6 bases, with 10 bases separating them. From germline, CDR1 is SEHNR and CDR2 FQNEAQ (reference sequence). This CDR3 is CASSLNQGDTQYF. CDR3 nucleotide sequence: TGTGCCAGCAGCTTGAACCAGGGGGATACGCAGTATTTT.

V usage is TRBV19 and J usage is TRBJ1-4; tentatively, D is TRBD1 (5 bases). Germline-derived CDR1 and CDR2 are LNHDA and SQIVND (reference sequence). The CDR3 has 17 residues. Trimming cost V 6 bases and J 2 bases, with 19 bases left between them. This chain's CDR3 is CASRRAPEGRTNEKLFF. CDR3 DNA sequence: TGTGCCAGTAGACGGGCTCCGGAGGGGAGGACTAATGAAAAACTGTTTTTT.

The V gene is TRBV5-1, the J gene TRBJ1-5, with D hard to call. The CDR3 is made up of 15 amino acids. The germline V gene encodes CDR1 SGHRS and CDR2 YFSETQ. V was cut by 0 bases and J by 4 bases, with 11 bases left in between. The CDR3 DNA reads as TGCGCCAGCAGCTTGGCGGCAGGCTCTAATCAGCCCCAGCATTTT. This gives the protein CASSLAAGSNQPQHF.

This sequence joins TRBV11-2 and TRBJ1-1; 7 positions match TRBD1. The CDR3 totals 15 residues. V lost 6 bases and J lost 0; bases outside the gene matches: 7. Germline CDR1 SGHAT, CDR2 FQNNGV. The CDR3 DNA reads as TGTGCCAGCAGATCCCTGACAGGGCTGAACACTGAAGCTTTCTTT. This encodes CASRSLTGLNTEAFF.

The V gene is TRBV6-5, the J gene TRBJ1-5, with D maybe TRBD1 (6 bases). With 6 bases removed from V and 7 bases from J, the gap between germline ends came to 16 bases. This CDR3 region has 14 residues. The germline gives CDR1 MNHEY, CDR2 SVGAGI. CDR3 sequence (DNA): TGTGCCAGCAGCCGAAACAGGGATGGGCAGCCCCAGCATTTT. This sequence encodes CASSRNRDGQPQHF.

This rearrangement joins TRBV27 to TRBJ1-5, with D unclear. V shed 7 bases and J shed 0 bases, with 13 bases lying between them. From germline, CDR1 is MNHEY and CDR2 SMNVEV (reference sequence). The CDR3 has 15 residues. CDR3 residues: CASIYYYGSNQPQHF. The CDR3 nucleotides read TGTGCCAGCATCTATTATTACGGTAGCAATCAGCCCCAGCATTTT.

The chain couples TRBV6-1 to TRBJ1-2; perhaps TRBD1 as D (5 bases). Trimming pared 3 bases from V and 2 bases from J, leaving 10 bases between. This CDR3 region has 14 residues. Per the germline V gene, CDR1 is MNHNS and CDR2 is SASEGT. In DNA form, the CDR3 reads TGTGCCAGCAGTGATCTGGGGGGGAACTATGGCTACACCTTC. Translation: CASSDLGGNYGYTF.